This paragraph covers one T cell receptor (beta chain) sequence. Repertoires were generated with immunoSEQ multiplex PCR, while TCRdb's copy carries only in-frame clones and drops some. The repertoire holds over 100,000 clones, around 89% seen once, with roughly a sixth in the top ten. This record comes from a study of control samples from healthy donors and cancer patients. Trimming removed 5 bases at V and 9 bases at J, with 17 bases between. The length of the CDR3 is 14 residues. Germline V gene lookup returns CDR1 SGHTA and CDR2 FQGTGA. What was sequenced was blood. The chain combines TRBV7-3 with TRBJ2-1; no reliable D call. This receptor was identified in a woman in her fifties or sixties in good health. The CDR3 DNA follows: TGTGCCAGCAGCCCCTCCTATACGGCCGCTGAGCAGTTCTTC. It specifies CASSPSYTAAEQFF.